The 8 T cell receptor beta chains below were found in one sample sequenced in a study of OX40 agonist ivuxolimab in advanced cancers. Repertoires were generated with immunoSEQ multiplex PCR, while TCRdb's copy carries only in-frame clones and drops some. The sample contains 30,000 to 45,000 clones, more than 75% of which appear only once. The starting material was CD4+ or CD8+ T cells sorted from blood, obtained in a trial of the OX40 agonist ivuxolimab. These receptor sequences come from an adult with an advanced solid tumor such as melanoma, head and neck, liver or kidney cancer.

This clone was counted once. The chain employs TRBV7-3 and TRBJ2-7, with a tentative D call TRBD2 (5 bases). The CDR3 length is 15 residues. V was cut by 6 bases and J by 2 bases, with 17 bases left in between. CDR1 is SGHTA and CDR2 is FQGTGA in the germline V gene. CDR3: CASSINPGKPYEQYF. In DNA form, the CDR3 reads TGTGCCAGCAGTATTAATCCGGGAAAACCCTACGAGCAGTACTTC.

In regard to this clone: This CDR3 is missing its conserved last phenylalanine or tryptophan, likely due to a read error. The chain has TRBV4-1 and TRBJ1-5; tentative D call: TRBD1 (6 bases). This CDR3 contains 18 residues. Germline V gene lookup returns CDR1 MGHRA and CDR2 YSYEKL. Trimming left V 0 bases short and J 4 bases short, with 19 bases between. The CDR3 spells CASSQERTGTGTNQPQHL. The CDR3 DNA is TGCGCCAGCAGCCAAGAAAGGACGGGCACAGGGACAAATCAGCCCCAGCATCTT.

The V and J genes are TRBV19 and TRBJ2-7; D may correspond to TRBD1 or TRBD2 (5 bases each). V gave up 5 bases and J gave up 2 bases, with 13 bases separating them. Germline-derived CDR1 and CDR2 are LNHDA and SQIVND (reference sequence). The CDR3 contains 14 residues. In DNA form, the CDR3 reads TGTGCCAGTAGTTGGGGGACCTCGACCTACGAGCAGTACTTC. It translates to CASSWGTSTYEQYF.

The CDR3 loop is CATSREGAAQTQYF. Here the CDR3 DNA reads TGTGCCACCAGCAGAGAGGGAGCAGCCCAGACCCAGTACTTC. The gene calls are TRBV15 and TRBJ2-5; the D gene is possibly TRBD2 (5 bases). The CDR3 contains 14 residues. Germline V gene data show CDR1 as LNHNV and CDR2 as YYDKDF (reference sequence). The V end was cut by 0 bases, the J end by 6 bases, with 11 bases between.

This rearrangement joins TRBV13 to TRBJ2-5; D remains unclear. Between the trimmed V and J ends, which lost 0 bases and 7 bases, there was a span of 12 bases. CDR3 length: 14 amino acids. CDR1 and CDR2 from the germline V gene are PRHDT and FYEKMQ (reference sequence). The chain's CDR3 is CASSLGRLAGTQYF. The CDR3 DNA reads TGTGCCAGCAGCTTAGGCCGGTTAGCCGGGACCCAGTACTTC.

The chain combines TRBV5-8 with TRBJ2-5; 8 nucleotides match TRBD2. With 0 bases clipped from V and 4 bases from J, the junction kept 2 bases outside the gene matches. This CDR3 has 14 amino acids. The germline V gene has CDR1 SGHTS and CDR2 YDEGEE. CDR3 nucleotide sequence: TGTGCCAGCAGCTTGGGGCTAGCGGGAGAGACCCAGTACTTC. Amino acids: CASSLGLAGETQYF.

This clone was seen once. This rearrangement joins TRBV10-3 to TRBJ2-5; D tentatively reads TRBD1 or TRBD2 (7 bases each). CDR1 ENHRY and CDR2 SYGVKD come from the germline V gene. The CDR3 sequence is 13 residues long. V was cut by 10 bases and J by 2 bases, with 14 bases left in between. The CDR3 region is CATRGGGQETQYF. For the CDR3, the DNA is TGTGCCACCAGGGGGGGCGGTCAAGAGACCCAGTACTTC.

The genes are TRBV27 and TRBJ2-4; a weak D match, TRBD2 (6 bases). This CDR3 has 13 amino acids. V was shortened by 5 bases and J by 9 bases, with 14 bases between the two germline ends. Germline values: CDR1 MNHEY, CDR2 SMNVEV (reference sequence). The CDR3 DNA is TGTGCCAGCAGTGGACTGCACGGGGGCATTCAGTACTTC. It encodes CASSGLHGGIQYF.